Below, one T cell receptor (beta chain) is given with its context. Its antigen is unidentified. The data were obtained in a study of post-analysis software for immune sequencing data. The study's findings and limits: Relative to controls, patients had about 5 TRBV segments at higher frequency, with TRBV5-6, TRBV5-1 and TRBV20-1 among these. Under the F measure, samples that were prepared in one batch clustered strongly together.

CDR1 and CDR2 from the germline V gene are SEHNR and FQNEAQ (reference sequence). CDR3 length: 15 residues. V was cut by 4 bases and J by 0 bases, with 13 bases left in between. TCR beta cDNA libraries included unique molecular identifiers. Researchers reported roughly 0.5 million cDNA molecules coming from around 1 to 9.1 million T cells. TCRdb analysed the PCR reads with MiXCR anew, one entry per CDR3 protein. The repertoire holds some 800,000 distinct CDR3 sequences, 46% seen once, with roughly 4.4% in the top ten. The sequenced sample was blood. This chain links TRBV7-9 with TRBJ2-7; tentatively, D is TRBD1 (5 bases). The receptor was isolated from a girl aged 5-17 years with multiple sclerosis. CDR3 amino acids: CASSSTDIRSYEQYF. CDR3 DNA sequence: TGTGCCAGCAGCTCAACGGACATCCGCTCCTACGAGCAGTACTTC.